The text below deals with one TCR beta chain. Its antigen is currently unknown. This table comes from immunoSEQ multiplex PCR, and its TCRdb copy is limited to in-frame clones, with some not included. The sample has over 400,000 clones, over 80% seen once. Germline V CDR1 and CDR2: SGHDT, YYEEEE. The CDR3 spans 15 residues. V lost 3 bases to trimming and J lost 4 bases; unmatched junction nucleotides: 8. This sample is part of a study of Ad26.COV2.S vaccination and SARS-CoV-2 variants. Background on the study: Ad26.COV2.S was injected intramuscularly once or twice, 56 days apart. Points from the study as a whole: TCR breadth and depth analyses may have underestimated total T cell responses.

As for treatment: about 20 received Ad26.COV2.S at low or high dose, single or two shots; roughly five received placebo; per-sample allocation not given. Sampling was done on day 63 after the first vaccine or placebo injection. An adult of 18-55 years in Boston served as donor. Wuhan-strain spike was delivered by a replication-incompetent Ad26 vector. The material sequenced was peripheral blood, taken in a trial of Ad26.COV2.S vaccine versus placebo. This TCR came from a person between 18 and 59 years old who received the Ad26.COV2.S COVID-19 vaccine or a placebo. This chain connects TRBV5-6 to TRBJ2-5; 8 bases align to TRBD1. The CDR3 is CASSSTGGFAETQYF. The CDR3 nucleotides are TGTGCCAGCAGCTCCACAGGGGGTTTTGCAGAGACCCAGTACTTC.